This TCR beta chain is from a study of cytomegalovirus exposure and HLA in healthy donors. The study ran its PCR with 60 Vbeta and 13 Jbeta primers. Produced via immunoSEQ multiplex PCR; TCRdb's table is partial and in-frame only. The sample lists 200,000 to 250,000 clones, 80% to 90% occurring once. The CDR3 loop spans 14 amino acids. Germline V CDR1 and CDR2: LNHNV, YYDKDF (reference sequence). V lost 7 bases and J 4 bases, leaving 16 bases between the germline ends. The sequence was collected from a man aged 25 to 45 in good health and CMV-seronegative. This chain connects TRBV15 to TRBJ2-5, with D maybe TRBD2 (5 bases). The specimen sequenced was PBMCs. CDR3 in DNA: TGTGCCACCAATGATCCGGGAAGCGCAGAGACCCAGTACTTC. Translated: CATNDPGSAETQYF.